This TCR beta chain comes out of a study of cytomegalovirus exposure and HLA in healthy donors. Notes on the study in general: It was approximately 170 TCR beta chains that were listed as cytomegalovirus-associated.

The CDR3 is made up of 14 amino acids. Germline V CDR1 and CDR2: MNHEY, SVGAGI. V was shortened by 2 bases and J by 4 bases, with 10 bases between the two germline ends. 60 Vbeta and 13 Jbeta primers were used in PCR. Profiled with immunoSEQ multiplex PCR; TCRdb holds only in-frame clones, not every one. The sample holds more than 110,000 clones; roughly 77% are singletons and the top ten take approximately 3%. Turning to this clone: Its target is not known.

Specimen: PBMCs. The receptor was derived from a female donor in good health and CMV-seronegative. The rearrangement links TRBV6-5 to TRBJ2-3; D may be TRBD2 (5 bases). The CDR3 sequence: CASSYGRSPDTQYF. The CDR3 DNA follows: TGTGCCAGCAGTTACGGGAGATCCCCAGATACGCAGTATTTT.